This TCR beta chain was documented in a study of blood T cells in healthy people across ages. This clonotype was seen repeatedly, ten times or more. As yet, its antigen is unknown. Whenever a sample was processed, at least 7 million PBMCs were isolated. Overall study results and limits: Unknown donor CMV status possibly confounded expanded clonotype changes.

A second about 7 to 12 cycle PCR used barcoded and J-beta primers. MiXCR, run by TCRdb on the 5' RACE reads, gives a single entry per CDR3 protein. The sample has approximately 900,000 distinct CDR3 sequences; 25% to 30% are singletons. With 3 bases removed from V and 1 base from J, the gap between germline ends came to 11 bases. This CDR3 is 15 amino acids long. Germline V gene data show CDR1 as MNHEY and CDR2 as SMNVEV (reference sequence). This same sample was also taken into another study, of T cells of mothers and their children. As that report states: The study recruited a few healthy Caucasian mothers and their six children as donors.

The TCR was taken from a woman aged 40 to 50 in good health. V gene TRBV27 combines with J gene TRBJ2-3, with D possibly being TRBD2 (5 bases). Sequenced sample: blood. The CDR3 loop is CASSLGRWGTDTQYF. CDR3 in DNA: TGTGCCAGCAGTTTGGGGAGATGGGGCACAGATACGCAGTATTTT.